This is a list of T cell receptor beta chains from one sample in a study of OX40 agonist ivuxolimab in advanced cancers. Produced via immunoSEQ multiplex PCR; TCRdb's table is partial and in-frame only. The sample has 50,000 to 65,000 clones, 85% to 90% seen once; the top ten hold about 1.4%. Sequencing was performed on CD4+ or CD8+ T cells sorted from blood, taken in a trial of the OX40 agonist ivuxolimab. The source of these receptors is an adult with an advanced solid tumor such as melanoma, head and neck, liver or kidney cancer. Both conserved end residues are part of each CDR3. Fields, in order: CDR3 length, J gene, clone size, V gene, D gene, CDR3 protein, CDR3 DNA. D genes are given only for firm matches. Rows may omit the clone size; those that give it use once, few, many or a size class.

cdr3_length: 12; j_call: TRBJ2-7; clone_size: few; v_call: TRBV6-1; d_call: .; cdr3_aa: CASSENRGEQYF; cdr3_nt: TGTGCCAGCAGTGAAAATCGGGGGGAGCAGTACTTC
cdr3_length: 14; j_call: TRBJ1-1; clone_size: .; v_call: TRBV19; d_call: .; cdr3_aa: CASSPRGGDTEAFF; cdr3_nt: TGTGCCAGTAGTCCCAGGGGAGGAGACACTGAAGCTTTCTTT
cdr3_length: 15; j_call: TRBJ2-3; clone_size: .; v_call: TRBV2; d_call: TRBD2; cdr3_aa: CASSPSGRAGDTQYF; cdr3_nt: TGTGCCAGCAGCCCAAGCGGGAGGGCCGGAGATACGCAGTATTTT
cdr3_length: 14; j_call: TRBJ1-5; clone_size: .; v_call: TRBV19; d_call: .; cdr3_aa: CASNGGNSGQPQHF; cdr3_nt: TGTGCCAGTAACGGGGGGAATTCGGGTCAGCCCCAGCATTTT
cdr3_length: 15; j_call: TRBJ1-5; clone_size: .; v_call: TRBV27; d_call: TRBD1; cdr3_aa: CASSFEGTGNQPQHF; cdr3_nt: TGTGCCAGCAGTTTTGAAGGGACAGGGAACCAGCCCCAGCATTTT
cdr3_length: 16; j_call: TRBJ1-1; clone_size: .; v_call: TRBV7-9; d_call: .; cdr3_aa: CASSLAMGRAYTEAFF; cdr3_nt: TGTGCCAGCAGCTTAGCTATGGGGCGTGCGTACACTGAAGCTTTCTTT
cdr3_length: 13; j_call: TRBJ1-1; clone_size: .; v_call: TRBV29-1; d_call: .; cdr3_aa: CSVGRGGTTEAFF; cdr3_nt: TGCAGCGTTGGTCGGGGGGGTACTACTGAAGCTTTCTTT
cdr3_length: 14; j_call: TRBJ2-1; clone_size: .; v_call: TRBV5-1; d_call: .; cdr3_aa: CASSLGQEYNEQFF; cdr3_nt: TGCGCCAGCAGTCTGGGGCAGGAATACAATGAGCAGTTCTTC
cdr3_length: 13; j_call: TRBJ1-1; clone_size: .; v_call: TRBV7-9; d_call: .; cdr3_aa: CASSLVVNTEAFF; cdr3_nt: TGTGCCAGCAGCTTAGTGGTGAACACTGAAGCTTTCTTT
cdr3_length: 11; j_call: TRBJ2-1; clone_size: .; v_call: TRBV11-2; d_call: .; cdr3_aa: CASKRGREVFF; cdr3_nt: TGTGCCAGCAAAAGGGGGAGAGAGGTGTTCTTC
cdr3_length: 15; j_call: TRBJ1-3; clone_size: .; v_call: TRBV9; d_call: TRBD1; cdr3_aa: CASSSRTGSGNTIYF; cdr3_nt: TGTGCCAGCAGCTCCCGGACAGGCTCTGGAAACACCATATATTTT
cdr3_length: 16; j_call: TRBJ2-5; clone_size: .; v_call: TRBV5-4; d_call: TRBD1; cdr3_aa: CASSLAWTGGGETQYF; cdr3_nt: TGTGCCAGCAGCTTGGCCTGGACAGGGGGCGGGGAGACCCAGTACTTC
cdr3_length: 15; j_call: TRBJ1-2; clone_size: .; v_call: TRBV25-1; d_call: .; cdr3_aa: CASSEPLGGGHRYTF; cdr3_nt: TGTGCCAGCAGTGAACCCCTAGGGGGAGGACACCGCTACACCTTC
cdr3_length: 16; j_call: TRBJ2-5; clone_size: .; v_call: TRBV7-8; d_call: TRBD1; cdr3_aa: CASSRGLTGPQETQYF; cdr3_nt: TGTGCCAGCAGCCGCGGGCTGACAGGGCCCCAAGAGACCCAGTACTTC
cdr3_length: 12; j_call: TRBJ1-4; clone_size: .; v_call: TRBV4-1; d_call: .; cdr3_aa: CASSQEYEKLFF; cdr3_nt: TGCGCCAGCAGCCAGGAGTATGAAAAACTGTTTTTT
cdr3_length: 15; j_call: TRBJ1-1; clone_size: few; v_call: TRBV9; d_call: .; cdr3_aa: CASSVTNDRYTEAFF; cdr3_nt: TGTGCCAGCAGCGTGACAAACGACAGGTACACTGAAGCTTTCTTT
cdr3_length: 13; j_call: TRBJ2-7; clone_size: .; v_call: TRBV14; d_call: .; cdr3_aa: CASSQGDAYEQYF; cdr3_nt: TGTGCCAGCAGCCAAGGGGACGCCTACGAGCAGTACTTC
cdr3_length: 15; j_call: TRBJ1-1; clone_size: .; v_call: TRBV18; d_call: .; cdr3_aa: CASSPSGRPNTEAFF; cdr3_nt: TGTGCCAGCTCACCAAGCGGGCGCCCGAACACTGAAGCTTTCTTT
cdr3_length: 13; j_call: TRBJ2-7; clone_size: .; v_call: TRBV5-4; d_call: .; cdr3_aa: CASSYPGLNREYF; cdr3_nt: TGTGCCAGCAGCTACCCCGGCCTCAATAGGGAGTACTTC
cdr3_length: 14; j_call: TRBJ2-7; clone_size: few; v_call: TRBV5-4; d_call: .; cdr3_aa: CASRPQGGTYEQYF; cdr3_nt: TGTGCCAGCAGACCGCAGGGGGGCACCTACGAGCAGTACTTC
cdr3_length: 16; j_call: TRBJ1-6; clone_size: once; v_call: TRBV19; d_call: .; cdr3_aa: CASSMFGSSYNSPLHF; cdr3_nt: TGTGCCAGTAGTATGTTCGGAAGCTCCTATAATTCACCCCTCCACTTT
cdr3_length: 13; j_call: TRBJ1-1; clone_size: few; v_call: TRBV30; d_call: .; cdr3_aa: CAWPKGGNTEAFF; cdr3_nt: TGTGCCTGGCCCAAGGGAGGAAACACTGAAGCTTTCTTT
cdr3_length: 13; j_call: TRBJ2-5; clone_size: .; v_call: TRBV6-1; d_call: .; cdr3_aa: CASSERPSETQYF; cdr3_nt: TGTGCCAGCAGTGAAAGGCCTTCAGAGACCCAGTACTTC
cdr3_length: 13; j_call: TRBJ2-7; clone_size: .; v_call: TRBV28; d_call: TRBD1; cdr3_aa: CASSLGQGHEQYF; cdr3_nt: TGTGCCAGCAGCCTAGGACAGGGGCACGAGCAGTACTTC
cdr3_length: 16; j_call: TRBJ2-5; clone_size: .; v_call: TRBV9; d_call: .; cdr3_aa: CASSVEGSLRRETQYF; cdr3_nt: TGTGCCAGCAGCGTAGAAGGATCGCTTAGGAGAGAGACCCAGTACTTC
cdr3_length: 16; j_call: TRBJ2-1; clone_size: once; v_call: TRBV9; d_call: TRBD2; cdr3_aa: CASSVGTSGSLYEQFF; cdr3_nt: TGTGCCAGCAGCGTGGGGACTAGCGGGAGTCTGTATGAGCAGTTCTTC
cdr3_length: 14; j_call: TRBJ2-5; clone_size: .; v_call: TRBV14; d_call: TRBD1; cdr3_aa: CASSQNRGQETQYF; cdr3_nt: TGTGCCAGCAGCCAAAACAGGGGACAAGAGACCCAGTACTTC
cdr3_length: 17; j_call: TRBJ2-7; clone_size: .; v_call: TRBV6-1; d_call: TRBD1; cdr3_aa: CASSAGTGLQSSYEQYF; cdr3_nt: TGTGCCAGCAGTGCCGGGACAGGGCTTCAGAGCTCCTACGAGCAGTACTTC
cdr3_length: 15; j_call: TRBJ2-2; clone_size: .; v_call: TRBV5-8; d_call: .; cdr3_aa: CASSRNTGDTGELFF; cdr3_nt: TGTGCCAGCAGCCGAAACACGGGGGACACCGGGGAGCTGTTTTTT
cdr3_length: 14; j_call: TRBJ2-5; clone_size: .; v_call: TRBV28; d_call: TRBD1; cdr3_aa: CASAQGAFQETQYF; cdr3_nt: TGTGCCAGCGCCCAGGGGGCCTTCCAAGAGACCCAGTACTTC
cdr3_length: 17; j_call: TRBJ2-7; clone_size: .; v_call: TRBV5-1; d_call: TRBD2; cdr3_aa: CASSQGLAGGNLYEQYF; cdr3_nt: TGCGCCAGCAGCCAGGGACTAGCGGGGGGGAACCTCTACGAGCAGTACTTC
cdr3_length: 15; j_call: TRBJ2-5; clone_size: .; v_call: TRBV6-5; d_call: TRBD1; cdr3_aa: CASSRKPGQGETQYF; cdr3_nt: TGTGCCAGCAGCCGAAAACCGGGACAGGGAGAGACCCAGTACTTC
cdr3_length: 14; j_call: TRBJ2-7; clone_size: .; v_call: TRBV5-4; d_call: TRBD1; cdr3_aa: CASSSDRGSYEQYF; cdr3_nt: TGTGCCAGCAGCTCCGACAGGGGATCCTACGAGCAGTACTTC
cdr3_length: 15; j_call: TRBJ1-5; clone_size: .; v_call: TRBV11-2; d_call: .; cdr3_aa: CASSLGRGSNQPQHF; cdr3_nt: TGTGCCAGCAGCTTAGGACGGGGTAGCAATCAGCCCCAGCATTTT
cdr3_length: 14; j_call: TRBJ1-4; clone_size: .; v_call: TRBV30; d_call: .; cdr3_aa: CAWSDGSANEKLFF; cdr3_nt: TGTGCCTGGAGTGACGGGTCAGCTAATGAAAAACTGTTTTTT
cdr3_length: 15; j_call: TRBJ2-5; clone_size: .; v_call: TRBV19; d_call: .; cdr3_aa: CASSITPARAETQYF; cdr3_nt: TGTGCCAGTAGTATAACCCCCGCCAGGGCGGAGACCCAGTACTTC
cdr3_length: 13; j_call: TRBJ2-7; clone_size: .; v_call: TRBV10-1; d_call: TRBD1; cdr3_aa: CASSRDRSYEQYF; cdr3_nt: TGCGCCAGCAGTAGGGACAGGTCCTACGAGCAGTACTTC
cdr3_length: 15; j_call: TRBJ2-5; clone_size: .; v_call: TRBV5-1; d_call: TRBD2; cdr3_aa: CASSPTSGRQETQYF; cdr3_nt: TGCGCCAGCAGCCCAACTAGCGGGAGGCAAGAGACCCAGTACTTC
cdr3_length: 12; j_call: TRBJ2-7; clone_size: .; v_call: TRBV11-3; d_call: TRBD1; cdr3_aa: CASSSRQGEQYF; cdr3_nt: TGTGCCAGCAGCTCTAGACAGGGCGAGCAGTACTTC
cdr3_length: 15; j_call: TRBJ1-5; clone_size: .; v_call: TRBV7-3; d_call: .; cdr3_aa: CASSQQPGGNQPQHF; cdr3_nt: TGTGCCAGCAGCCAACAGCCGGGTGGCAATCAGCCCCAGCATTTT
cdr3_length: 15; j_call: TRBJ2-2; clone_size: .; v_call: TRBV2; d_call: .; cdr3_aa: CASSETGYNTGELFF; cdr3_nt: TGTGCCAGCAGTGAAACTGGATACAACACCGGGGAGCTGTTTTTT
cdr3_length: 13; j_call: TRBJ1-3; clone_size: once; v_call: TRBV27; d_call: .; cdr3_aa: CASRGHSGNTIYF; cdr3_nt: TGTGCCAGCAGGGGCCACTCTGGAAACACCATATATTTT
cdr3_length: 15; j_call: TRBJ2-1; clone_size: .; v_call: TRBV5-1; d_call: .; cdr3_aa: CASSLGSRSPNEQFF; cdr3_nt: TGCGCCAGCAGCTTGGGGTCTAGGAGCCCCAATGAGCAGTTCTTC
cdr3_length: 13; j_call: TRBJ2-7; clone_size: .; v_call: TRBV5-4; d_call: .; cdr3_aa: CASSSRQTYEQYF; cdr3_nt: TGTGCCAGCAGTTCCAGGCAAACCTACGAGCAGTACTTC
cdr3_length: 15; j_call: TRBJ1-1; clone_size: once; v_call: TRBV9; d_call: .; cdr3_aa: CASSAAGSGSPEAFF; cdr3_nt: TGTGCCAGCAGCGCTGCGGGGTCCGGAAGCCCCGAAGCTTTCTTT
cdr3_length: 13; j_call: TRBJ2-7; clone_size: .; v_call: TRBV6-6; d_call: .; cdr3_aa: CASRPGETYEQYF; cdr3_nt: TGTGCCAGCAGACCGGGAGAGACCTACGAGCAGTACTTC
cdr3_length: 14; j_call: TRBJ1-1; clone_size: few; v_call: TRBV7-9; d_call: .; cdr3_aa: CASSPGRMNTEAFF; cdr3_nt: TGTGCCAGCAGCCCCGGACGGATGAACACTGAAGCTTTCTTT
cdr3_length: 14; j_call: TRBJ2-7; clone_size: few; v_call: TRBV14; d_call: .; cdr3_aa: CASSQLGDVHEQYF; cdr3_nt: TGTGCCAGCAGCCAACTCGGGGACGTCCACGAGCAGTACTTC
cdr3_length: 16; j_call: TRBJ1-5; clone_size: .; v_call: TRBV7-6; d_call: TRBD1; cdr3_aa: CASYLTGTGGNQPQHF; cdr3_nt: TGTGCCAGCTACCTGACAGGGACTGGCGGCAATCAGCCCCAGCATTTT
cdr3_length: 16; j_call: TRBJ1-1; clone_size: .; v_call: TRBV6-6; d_call: .; cdr3_aa: CASSTTGRGRNTEAFF; cdr3_nt: TGTGCCAGCAGTACGACAGGTCGAGGGAGGAACACTGAAGCTTTCTTT
cdr3_length: 18; j_call: TRBJ2-6; clone_size: .; v_call: TRBV6-4; d_call: TRBD2; cdr3_aa: CASSARAGGLSGANVLTF; cdr3_nt: TGTGCCAGCAGTGCGCGAGCGGGGGGCCTCTCTGGGGCCAACGTCCTGACTTTC
cdr3_length: 13; j_call: TRBJ1-1; clone_size: .; v_call: TRBV6-1; d_call: .; cdr3_aa: CASSAINWSEAFF; cdr3_nt: TGTGCCAGCAGTGCAATTAATTGGAGTGAAGCTTTCTTT
cdr3_length: 16; j_call: TRBJ2-5; clone_size: .; v_call: TRBV5-1; d_call: TRBD2; cdr3_aa: CASSLMLAGGGETQYF; cdr3_nt: TGCGCCAGCAGCTTGATGCTAGCGGGAGGGGGAGAGACCCAGTACTTC
cdr3_length: 13; j_call: TRBJ1-2; clone_size: .; v_call: TRBV10-1; d_call: .; cdr3_aa: CASSRAANYGYTF; cdr3_nt: TGCGCCAGCTCCAGGGCGGCTAACTATGGCTACACCTTC